The 20 T cell receptor beta chains below all came from one sample that was sequenced in a study of blood T cell repertoires in COVID-19. Repertoires were generated with immunoSEQ multiplex PCR, while TCRdb's copy carries only in-frame clones and drops some. This table holds about 140,000 clones, 88% found once. Sequencing was performed on peripheral blood. Source of these receptors: a woman aged 55 to 70 with acute or convalescent COVID-19.

The rearrangement links TRBV3-1 (or the pseudogene TRBV3-2) to TRBJ2-2, with 12 nucleotides matching TRBD2. The CDR3 totals 15 residues. J was trimmed by 6 bases and V by 6 bases; bases with no gene match: 5. CDR1 is LGHDT and CDR2 is YNNKEL in the germline V gene (reference sequence). The CDR3 region is CASRPTSGGPGELFF. The DNA for the CDR3 is TGTGCCAGCAGGCCGACTAGCGGGGGCCCCGGGGAGCTGTTTTTT.

The V and J genes are TRBV3-1 (or the pseudogene TRBV3-2) and TRBJ1-1; TRBD1 aligns across 9 bases. The CDR3 runs to 15 residues. J was trimmed by 0 bases and V by 10 bases; bases with no gene match: 9. The germline CDR1 and CDR2 sequences are LGHDT and YNNKEL (reference sequence). Here the CDR3 reads CATRGWTGVNTEAFF. CDR3 nucleotides: TGTGCCACGAGGGGGTGGACAGGGGTGAACACTGAAGCTTTCTTT.

The CDR3 is CASSQDPWGGSETQYF. In nucleotides, the CDR3 is TGTGCCAGCAGCCAAGACCCGTGGGGGGGTTCAGAGACCCAGTACTTC. The chain is built from TRBV4-2 and TRBJ2-5; 7 bases line up with TRBD2. The V and J ends lost 0 bases and 4 bases, in that order; junction bases with no gene match: 8. Germline V gene lookup returns CDR1 LGHNA and CDR2 YNFKEQ. CDR3 length equals 16 residues.

The rearrangement links TRBV18 to TRBJ1-1; perhaps TRBD1 as D (5 bases). The CDR3 has 15 amino acids. Deletions cut 1 base from V and 1 base from J, with 10 bases between. The germline CDR1 and CDR2 sequences are KGHSH and LQKENI. The CDR3 DNA follows: TGTGCCAGCTCACCACTCGGAGGGACGAACACTGAAGCTTTCTTT. It specifies CASSPLGGTNTEAFF.

This clone was seen more than once but under ten times. The chain is built from TRBV10-3 and TRBJ2-6; TRBD1 matches at 9 bases. Germline loops: CDR1 ENHRY, CDR2 SYGVKD. The CDR3 contains 18 residues. V trimming: 6 bases; J trimming: 2 bases; junction bases outside the gene matches: 11. CDR3 amino acids: CAISQTGTGMTGANVLTF. The CDR3 nucleotides are TGTGCCATCAGCCAGACCGGGACAGGGATGACTGGGGCCAACGTCCTGACTTTC.

CDR3 residues: CASSEAGTGRMGELFF. The CDR3 DNA follows: TGTGCCAGCAGTGAAGCTGGGACAGGGAGGATGGGGGAGCTGTTTTTT. This chain uses TRBV2 with TRBJ2-2; TRBD1 matches at 9 bases. Germline-derived CDR1 and CDR2 are SNHLY and FYNNEI. After removal of 0 bases from V and 8 bases from J, the junction contained 7 bases not matched to a gene. The CDR3 contains 16 residues.

DNA for the CDR3: TGTGCCAGCACGAGTGAGGAAGCGGGGTGGGCAGATACGCAGTATTTT. Translating gives CASTSEEAGWADTQYF. The chain employs TRBV2 and TRBJ2-3, with 7 positions matching TRBD2. This CDR3 has 16 amino acids. V trimming: 7 bases; J trimming: 4 bases; junction bases outside the gene matches: 14. Per the germline V gene, CDR1 is SNHLY and CDR2 is FYNNEI. Drawing the rest from reference TRBV2 and TRBJ2-3, the complete variable domain is EPEVTQTPSHQVTQMGQEVILRCVPISNHLYFYWYRQILGQKVEFLVSFYNNEISEKSEIFDDQFSVERPDGSNFTLKIRSTKLEDSAMYFCASTSEEAGWADTQYFGPGTRLTVL.

V is TRBV3-1 (or the pseudogene TRBV3-2) and J is TRBJ1-2, with D unclear. The CDR3 is 14 residues long. V lost 0 bases to trimming and J lost 5 bases, with 10 bases between them. Germline CDR1 reads LGHDT; CDR2 reads YNNKEL (reference sequence). The CDR3 DNA reads TGTGCCAGCAGCCAAGAAGGTAGGAGGTATGGCTACACCTTC. This codes for CASSQEGRRYGYTF.

V gene TRBV3-1 (or the pseudogene TRBV3-2) combines with J gene TRBJ1-5; D gene unclear. The CDR3 is 14 residues long. Germline-derived CDR1 and CDR2 are LGHDT and YNNKEL (reference sequence). The V and J ends lost 0 bases and 6 bases respectively, with 9 bases between them. CDR3 region: CASSQDWSGQPQHF. The DNA of the CDR3 is TGTGCCAGCAGCCAAGATTGGTCAGGTCAGCCCCAGCATTTT.

The chain couples TRBV27 to TRBJ1-2; D perhaps matches TRBD1 (6 bases). This CDR3 is 19 amino acids long. V lost 7 bases to trimming and J lost 5 bases, with 32 bases between them. Germline V gives CDR1 MNHEY, CDR2 SMNVEV (reference sequence). The DNA of the CDR3 is TGTGCCAGCAAAAACCCTGCCCGGGACATAAACCTCCCTGGGTATGGCTACACCTTC. This encodes CASKNPARDINLPGYGYTF.

V and J are TRBV29-1 and TRBJ2-1; D perhaps matches TRBD2 (6 bases). CDR1 is SQVTM and CDR2 is ANQGSEA in the germline V gene. With 2 bases removed from V and 15 bases from J, the gap between germline ends came to 17 bases. The CDR3 length is 12 residues. CDR3 in amino acids: CSVEPGTPAPFF. DNA for the CDR3: TGCAGCGTTGAACCCGGGACTCCAGCGCCGTTCTTC.

The chain is built from TRBV30 and TRBJ1-2; 7 nucleotides agree with TRBD1. The CDR3 runs to 13 residues. After removal of 7 bases from V and 0 bases from J, the junction contained 5 bases not matched to a gene. CDR1 and CDR2 (germline): GTSNPN, SVGIG (reference sequence). The CDR3 nucleotides are TGTGCCTCGGCCGGACAGGCTAACTATGGCTACACCTTC. Translation: CASAGQANYGYTF.

The V and J genes are TRBV4-1 and TRBJ2-5, with TRBD2 identical over 7 bases. The CDR3 contains 14 residues. V shed 1 base and J 3 bases; nucleotides not matched to a gene: 2. CDR1 and CDR2 from the germline V gene are MGHRA and YSYEKL. The CDR3 nucleotides read TGCGCCAGCAGCCAAGGCCGGGGGGAAGAGACCCAGTACTTC. Encoded protein: CASSQGRGEETQYF.

Concerning this clone itself: Distinct nucleotide sequences in the sample also encode this CDR3. V gene TRBV30 combines with J gene TRBJ1-1, with 7 bases identical to TRBD1. CDR1 GTSNPN and CDR2 SVGIG come from the germline V gene (reference sequence). This CDR3 region has 13 residues. V trimming: 1 base; J trimming: 2 bases; junction bases outside the gene matches: 1. CDR3 sequence (DNA): TGTGCCTGGAGTGGACAGGGAAACACTGAAGCTTTCTTT. This codes for CAWSGQGNTEAFF.

The rearrangement uses TRBV10-3 and TRBJ1-2; 7 bases match TRBD1. This CDR3 is built from 14 residues. J lost 4 bases, V lost 0 bases, and 2 bases had no gene match. Germline V gene lookup returns CDR1 ENHRY and CDR2 SYGVKD. In DNA form, the CDR3 reads TGTGCCATCAGTGAGTCGGGGGACAGCTATGGCTACACCTTC. This translates into CAISESGDSYGYTF.

The genes are TRBV9 and TRBJ2-2; perhaps TRBD2 as D (7 bases). The CDR3 extends over 15 amino acids. Germline CDR1 is SGDLS and CDR2 is YYNGEE. The germline V and J ends were trimmed by 2 bases and 4 bases, with 12 bases remaining between them. CDR3 bases: TGTGCCAGCAGCGTCGGGGGGCTACCCACCGGGGAGCTGTTTTTT. Translated: CASSVGGLPTGELFF.

The CDR3 protein is CASSLADRGSYGYTF. Here the CDR3 DNA reads TGCGCCAGCAGCTTGGCTGACAGGGGATCCTATGGCTACACCTTC. This rearrangement joins TRBV5-1 to TRBJ1-2; 8 bases map to TRBD1. The junction had 5 bases not matched to a gene; V was cut back by 0 bases and J by 4 bases. The CDR3 is made up of 15 amino acids. CDR1 and CDR2 from the germline V gene are SGHRS and YFSETQ.

V and J are TRBV28 and TRBJ1-3; possible D gene TRBD1, 6 bases. The CDR3 is made up of 15 amino acids. The V end was cut by 6 bases, the J end by 4 bases, with 16 bases between. Per the germline V gene, CDR1 is MDHEN and CDR2 is SYDVKM. CDR3 region: CASSIPDSRGNTIYF. The CDR3 DNA sequence: TGTGCCAGCAGCATACCGGACAGCAGGGGAAACACCATATATTTT.

The rearrangement uses TRBV6-5 and TRBJ1-1; the D gene is possibly TRBD1 (6 bases). The germline V gene has CDR1 MNHEY and CDR2 SVGAGI. Trimming shortened V by 6 bases and J by 4 bases, and 18 bases separated the two germline ends. The CDR3 runs 15 residues. CDR3 sequence: CASSLALTGPTEAFF. The CDR3 nucleotides are TGTGCCAGCAGCCTAGCCCTCACAGGGCCCACTGAAGCTTTCTTT.

The rearrangement joins TRBV9 to TRBJ2-7, with D perhaps matching TRBD1 (5 bases). The germline V gene has CDR1 SGDLS and CDR2 YYNGEE. CDR3 length: 14 residues. The V gene lost 1 base and the J gene lost 1 base, with 9 bases spanning the gap. CDR3 nucleotides: TGTGCCAGCAGCGTATCCAGGGCATCCTACGAGCAGTACTTC. It encodes CASSVSRASYEQYF. The variable domain in full, with the rest retrieved from reference TRBV9 and TRBJ2-7, is DSGVTQTPKHLITATGQRVTLRCSPRSGDLSVYWYQQSLDQGLQFLIQYYNGEERAKGNILERFSAQQFPDLHSELNLSSLELGDSALYFCASSVSRASYEQYFGPGTRLTVT.